A single sample gave rise to the 8 T cell receptor beta chains below, sequenced in a study of shared clonotypes between healthy human individuals. TCRdb's table, derived via immunoSEQ multiplex PCR, lists solely in-frame clones and lacks some. The table includes about 580,000 clones, roughly 98% detected once. CD45RO-negative, CCR7-positively selected cells formed the naive CD8 fraction, excluding terminally differentiated effector memory CD45RA+ cells. The sequencing sample was made of naive CD8+ T cells sorted from blood. These receptors came from a man aged 25-45 years in good health.

This chain joins TRBV10-3 and TRBJ2-7; D call uncertain. From germline, CDR1 is ENHRY and CDR2 SYGVKD. V shed 10 bases and J shed 2 bases, with 18 bases lying between them. This CDR3 region has 14 residues. The CDR3 nucleotides read TGTGCCACCTCGGAAGTGGAGCACCCCTACGAGCAGTACTTC. Its translation is CATSEVEHPYEQYF.

V is TRBV27 and J is TRBJ2-1; D gene ambiguous. Trimming stripped 0 bases from V and 4 bases from J, with 7 bases between. Germline V CDR1 and CDR2: MNHEY, SMNVEV (reference sequence). The CDR3 has 14 amino acids. Here the CDR3 DNA reads TGTGCCAGCAGTTTATCCTTCCTATACAATGAGCAGTTCTTC. Encoded protein: CASSLSFLYNEQFF.

This chain uses TRBV18 with TRBJ2-7, with D perhaps given as TRBD1 or TRBD2 (5 bases each). The CDR3 extends over 14 amino acids. Germline V gives CDR1 KGHSH, CDR2 LQKENI. The ends were cut back, 6 bases at V and 7 bases at J, with 19 bases in the middle. CDR3 sequence (DNA): TGTGCCAGCTCCCTTGGGGCAGAGTCGGGGGAGCAGTACTTC. It yields the protein CASSLGAESGEQYF.

CDR3 DNA: TGTGCCAGCAGTTACTCATCTAGCGACGGCGGGGAGCTGTTTTTT. Protein product: CASSYSSSDGGELFF. V usage is TRBV6-5 and J usage is TRBJ2-2; perhaps TRBD2 as D (6 bases). Trimming left V 0 bases short and J 7 bases short, with 12 bases between. From germline, CDR1 is MNHEY and CDR2 SVGAGI. The CDR3 sequence is 15 residues long.

The J gene is TRBJ2-1, the V gene TRBV27, with D perhaps matching TRBD1 (6 bases). Germline CDR1 and CDR2: MNHEY and SMNVEV (reference sequence). This CDR3 region has 12 residues. V was trimmed by 5 bases and J by 10 bases, leaving 12 bases between them. The CDR3 DNA sequence: TGTGCCAGCAGTCCTACAGGGCGCGAGCAGTTCTTC. Protein: CASSPTGREQFF.

On this clone itself: The same CDR3 arises from other DNA sequences in this sample as well. The CDR3 here is CASSVDGSYNEQFF. Here the CDR3 DNA reads TGTGCCAGCAGCGTCGACGGCTCTTACAATGAGCAGTTCTTC. The V call is TRBV9, the J call TRBJ2-1; D remains unclear. With 2 bases removed from V and 4 bases from J, the gap between germline ends came to 10 bases. The CDR3 is made up of 14 amino acids. Germline CDR1 and CDR2: SGDLS and YYNGEE.

The chain uses TRBV5-1 and TRBJ2-5, with D perhaps TRBD1 (5 bases). Germline V gene data show CDR1 as SGHRS and CDR2 as YFSETQ. V was pared by 0 bases and J by 2 bases, with 8 bases between. The CDR3 loop spans 14 amino acids. Here the CDR3 DNA reads TGCGCCAGCAGCTTGGAAGGACATCAAGAGACCCAGTACTTC. It is translated as CASSLEGHQETQYF. The entire variable domain, with the rest obtained from reference TRBV5-1 and TRBJ2-5, is as follows: KAGVTQTPRYLIKTRGQQVTLSCSPISGHRSVSWYQQTPGQGLQFLFEYFSETQRNKGNFPGRFSGRQFSNSRSEMNVSTLELGDSALYLCASSLEGHQETQYFGPGTRLLVL.

In its sample, this clone was seen once. The CDR3 loop reads CASTLGVGSSYEQYF. The CDR3 DNA is TGTGCCAGCACTCTTGGGGTCGGTTCTTCCTACGAGCAGTACTTC. The chain combines TRBV7-8 with TRBJ2-7; D unclear. Per the germline V gene, CDR1 is SGHVS and CDR2 is FQNEAQ. V lost 7 bases and J lost 1, with 17 bases in between. The length of the CDR3 is 15 residues.